This is a list of T cell receptor beta chains from one sample in a study of PD-L1 blockade in urothelial cancer. Using immunoSEQ multiplex PCR, the repertoire was profiled, and TCRdb retains in-frame clones only, with some absent. Counted here are more than 90,000 clones, around 90% occurring once; the ten biggest clones make up 3% to 4.5%. Specimen: PBMCs, collected around atezolizumab (anti-PD-L1) treatment. Receptors were obtained from a man between 60 and 75 years old with urothelial cancer. Both conserved end residues are part of each CDR3. The order of the fields is V gene, J gene, CDR3 protein.

v_gene: TRBV7-2
j_gene: TRBJ2-5
CDR3aa: CASSLSLGRGETQYF

v_gene: TRBV4-3
j_gene: TRBJ2-3
CDR3aa: CASSQGPGEDTQYF

v_gene: TRBV2
j_gene: TRBJ2-7
CDR3aa: CATASLDEQYF

v_gene: TRBV18
j_gene: TRBJ2-7
CDR3aa: CASSPRRLAGGYYEQYF

v_gene: TRBV4-3
j_gene: TRBJ1-4
CDR3aa: CASSQTWGGKGKLFF

v_gene: TRBV28
j_gene: TRBJ1-1
CDR3aa: CASSLIAPRGLETEAFF

v_gene: TRBV28
j_gene: TRBJ2-7
CDR3aa: CASSLDGQGSYEQYF

v_gene: TRBV7-2
j_gene: TRBJ2-1
CDR3aa: CASSLSGANEQFF

v_gene: TRBV9
j_gene: TRBJ2-2
CDR3aa: CASSPRVAGNTGELFF

v_gene: TRBV7-6
j_gene: TRBJ2-1
CDR3aa: CASSPVGLAGRNEQFF

v_gene: TRBV9
j_gene: TRBJ2-3
CDR3aa: CASSEGRAPMTQYF

v_gene: TRBV27
j_gene: TRBJ1-3
CDR3aa: CASRLTAGGSGNTIYF

v_gene: TRBV2
j_gene: TRBJ2-1
CDR3aa: CATASQGEQFF

v_gene: TRBV7-9
j_gene: TRBJ1-2
CDR3aa: CASSLINRGAGYTF

v_gene: TRBV2
j_gene: TRBJ2-1
CDR3aa: CASSERQGQQFF